Below, 11 T cell receptor beta chains from the same sample are listed, as sequenced in a study of T-cell memory formation after mild COVID-19. MiXCR was run by TCRdb on the 5' RACE reads, yielding one entry per CDR3 protein. The sample has some 160,000 distinct CDR3 sequences, roughly 31% seen once. The sample taken for sequencing was PBMCs or a T cell subset sorted from them (not recorded which). The receptors here all came from an adult woman who had mild COVID-19 (a few samples of this study predate the infection). Cell type and time point are not known.

The J gene is TRBJ2-5, the V gene TRBV27, with TRBD2 matching over 13 bases. V was pared by 5 bases and J by 5 bases, with 5 bases of the junction left unmatched. Germline V lookup: CDR1 MNHEY, CDR2 SMNVEV (reference sequence). The CDR3 contains 15 residues. The CDR3 DNA reads as TGTGCCAGCAGTCGGGAGGGACTAGCGGGGGAGACCCAGTACTTC. This gives the protein CASSREGLAGETQYF.

V usage is TRBV20-1 and J usage is TRBJ1-1; D gene ambiguous. The germline V gene has CDR1 DFQATT and CDR2 SNEGSKA (reference sequence). Trimming pared 0 bases from V and 11 bases from J, leaving 16 bases between. CDR3 length equals 13 residues. In nucleotides, the CDR3 is TGCAGTGCTAGAGATGGTCTCCCAACGGGGGCTTTCTTT. It is translated as CSARDGLPTGAFF.

The V call is TRBV4-3, the J call TRBJ2-7, with 8 bases fitting TRBD2. Germline CDR1 is LGHNA and CDR2 is YSLEER. Germline trimming cut 0 bases from V and 3 bases from J; bases unmatched to any gene: 4. This CDR3 has 15 amino acids. For the CDR3, the DNA is TGCGCCAGCAGCCAAGAGGGCGCGGGAGGCTACGAGCAGTACTTC. It is translated as CASSQEGAGGYEQYF.

The V call is TRBV20-1, the J call TRBJ1-1, with D hard to call. CDR1 is DFQATT, CDR2 SNEGSKA, per germline (reference sequence). CDR3 length: 10 residues. V was pared by 6 bases and J by 2 bases, with 4 bases between. The CDR3 region has the DNA TGCAGTGCCCTTAACACTGAAGCTTTCTTT. Its protein product is CSALNTEAFF.

This chain joins TRBV6-5 and TRBJ1-2; TRBD1 aligns across 8 bases. Germline CDR1 MNHEY, CDR2 SVGAGI. The CDR3 is 15 residues long. J gave up 4 bases and V 0 bases, and 4 bases lay outside the gene matches. The CDR3 loop is CASSYSGQAVYGYTF. The CDR3 nucleotides read TGTGCCAGCAGTTACTCGGGACAGGCGGTCTATGGCTACACCTTC.

This clonotype showed up just a few times. The rearrangement uses TRBV3-1 and TRBJ2-7; tentatively, D is TRBD1 (5 bases). Germline V lookup: CDR1 LGHDT, CDR2 YNNKEL (reference sequence). V was cut by 1 base and J by 3 bases, with 10 bases left in between. There are 14 residues in the CDR3. In nucleotides, the CDR3 is TGTGCCAGCAGCCAAGGGGAAAGGGGCTACGAGCAGTACTTC. Protein sequence: CASSQGERGYEQYF.

This clonotype turned up a few times. The V gene is TRBV12-3 or TRBV12-4, the J gene TRBJ2-6, with D uncertain. Trimming left V 7 bases short and J 4 bases short, with 8 bases between. The CDR3 extends over 13 amino acids. The CDR3 sequence is CASKRTGANVLTF. The CDR3 region has the DNA TGTGCCAGCAAAAGAACCGGGGCCAACGTCCTGACTTTC.

This chain connects TRBV5-1 to TRBJ2-7; 8 positions agree with TRBD2. The CDR3 covers 17 residues. Germline CDR1 SGHRS, CDR2 YFSETQ. Trimming removed 1 base from V and 2 bases from J; junction bases left unmatched: 11. The chain's CDR3 is CASSLTPVGGGTYEQYF. In DNA, the CDR3 is TGCGCCAGCAGCTTGACTCCGGTGGGCGGGGGGACCTACGAGCAGTACTTC.

J is TRBJ2-7 and V is TRBV3-1, with 10 bases identical to TRBD1. This CDR3 comprises 14 residues. V was clipped by 4 bases and J by 4 bases; unmatched bases: 4. In germline, CDR1 is LGHDT, CDR2 YNNKEL (reference sequence). The CDR3 DNA reads TGTGCCAGCAGCCTAGACAGGGGGCGGTACGAGCAGTACTTC. This encodes CASSLDRGRYEQYF.

In this sample, this clonotype turned up a few times. The chain links TRBV4-1 to TRBJ1-2; TRBD1 might be the D (5 bases). This CDR3 contains 14 residues. Germline V gene data show CDR1 as MGHRA and CDR2 as YSYEKL. The V and J ends lost 1 base and 4 bases respectively, with 10 bases between them. Here the CDR3 DNA reads TGCGCCAGCAGCCAAGTGACAGCGAGCTATGGCTACACCTTC. It encodes CASSQVTASYGYTF.

J is TRBJ2-7 and V is TRBV2; TRBD2 matches 7 bases. V was clipped by 6 bases and J by 3 bases; unmatched bases: 8. CDR3 length: 14 residues. Germline values: CDR1 SNHLY, CDR2 FYNNEI. This CDR3 reads CASRGGVSNYEQYF. CDR3 coding DNA: TGTGCCAGCAGGGGAGGGGTCTCCAACTACGAGCAGTACTTC. Full variable domain (remainder filled in from reference TRBV2 and TRBJ2-7): EPEVTQTPSHQVTQMGQEVILRCVPISNHLYFYWYRQILGQKVEFLVSFYNNEISEKSEIFDDQFSVERPDGSNFTLKIRSTKLEDSAMYFCASRGGVSNYEQYFGPGTRLTVT.